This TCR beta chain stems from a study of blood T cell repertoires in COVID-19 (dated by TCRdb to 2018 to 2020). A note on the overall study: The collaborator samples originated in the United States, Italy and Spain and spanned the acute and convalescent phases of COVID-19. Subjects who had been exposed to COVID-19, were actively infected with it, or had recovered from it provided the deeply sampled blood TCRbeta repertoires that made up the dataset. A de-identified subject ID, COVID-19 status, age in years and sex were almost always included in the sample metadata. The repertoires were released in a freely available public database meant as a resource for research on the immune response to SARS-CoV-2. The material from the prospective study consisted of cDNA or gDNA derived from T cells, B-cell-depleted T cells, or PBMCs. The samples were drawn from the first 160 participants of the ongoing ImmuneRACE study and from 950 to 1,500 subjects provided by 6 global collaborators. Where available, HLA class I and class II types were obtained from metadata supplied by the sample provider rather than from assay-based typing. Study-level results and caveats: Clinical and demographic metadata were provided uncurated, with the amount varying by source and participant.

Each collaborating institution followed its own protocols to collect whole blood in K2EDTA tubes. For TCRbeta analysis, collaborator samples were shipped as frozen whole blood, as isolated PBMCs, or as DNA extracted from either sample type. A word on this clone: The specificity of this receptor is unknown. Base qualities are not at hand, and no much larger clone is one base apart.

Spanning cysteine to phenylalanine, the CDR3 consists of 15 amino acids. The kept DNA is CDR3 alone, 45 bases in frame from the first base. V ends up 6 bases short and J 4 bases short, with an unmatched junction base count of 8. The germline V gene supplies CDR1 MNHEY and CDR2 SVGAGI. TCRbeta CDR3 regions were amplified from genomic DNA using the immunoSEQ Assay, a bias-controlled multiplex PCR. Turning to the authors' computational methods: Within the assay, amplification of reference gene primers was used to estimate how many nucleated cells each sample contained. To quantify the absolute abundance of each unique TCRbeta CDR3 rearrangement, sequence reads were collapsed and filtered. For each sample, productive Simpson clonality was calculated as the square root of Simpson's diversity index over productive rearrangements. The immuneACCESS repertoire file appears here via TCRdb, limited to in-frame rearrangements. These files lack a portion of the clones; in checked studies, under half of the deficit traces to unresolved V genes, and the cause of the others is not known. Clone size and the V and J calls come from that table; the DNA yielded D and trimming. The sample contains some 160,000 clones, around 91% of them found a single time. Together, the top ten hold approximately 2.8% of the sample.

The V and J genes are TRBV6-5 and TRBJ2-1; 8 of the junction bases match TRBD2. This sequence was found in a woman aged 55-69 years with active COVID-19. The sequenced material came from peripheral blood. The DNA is TGTGCCAGCAGCCCGAGGACTAGCTCGTACAATGAGCAGTTCTTC. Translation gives CASSPRTSSYNEQFF.